This T cell receptor beta chain was identified in a study of CXCR3-negative and CXCR3-positive naive CD8 T cells. Study summary: For each library, about 1.5 +/- 0.3 million TRB reads were obtained, some 130 million in total.

Through 5' RACE with UMI labels, the TRB cDNA libraries were prepared. TCRdb reprocessed the 5' RACE reads and keeps a single row for each CDR3 protein, giving no DNA. The sample table sets out fewer than 80,000 distinct CDR3 sequences. Study results and limitations: Memory CD8+ T cell repertoires were far less diverse than both naive subsets. Upon cryopreservation, CXCR3 expression partially decreased, and most assays used fresh PBMCs. TRB CDR3s of CXCR3-positive naive cells were more hydrophobic than those of CXCR3-negative naive cells.

Details on this clonotype: Its target is not known.

In germline, CDR1 is MDHEN, CDR2 SYDVKM. This CDR3 has 18 residues. Material for sequencing was naive CXCR3- CD8+ T cells from blood. Stated subset: CD45RO-CCR7+CD27+CD95- naive CD8+ T cells lacking CXCR3 (TNR3-). This chain joins TRBV28 and TRBJ2-3; TCRdb outputs TRBD2, but without DNA this stays unchecked. The sequence was obtained from a human donor in good health. Some clones in this sample may be carry-over from other donors' samples. The CDR3 loop reads CASSPIQWAGPSTDTQYF.